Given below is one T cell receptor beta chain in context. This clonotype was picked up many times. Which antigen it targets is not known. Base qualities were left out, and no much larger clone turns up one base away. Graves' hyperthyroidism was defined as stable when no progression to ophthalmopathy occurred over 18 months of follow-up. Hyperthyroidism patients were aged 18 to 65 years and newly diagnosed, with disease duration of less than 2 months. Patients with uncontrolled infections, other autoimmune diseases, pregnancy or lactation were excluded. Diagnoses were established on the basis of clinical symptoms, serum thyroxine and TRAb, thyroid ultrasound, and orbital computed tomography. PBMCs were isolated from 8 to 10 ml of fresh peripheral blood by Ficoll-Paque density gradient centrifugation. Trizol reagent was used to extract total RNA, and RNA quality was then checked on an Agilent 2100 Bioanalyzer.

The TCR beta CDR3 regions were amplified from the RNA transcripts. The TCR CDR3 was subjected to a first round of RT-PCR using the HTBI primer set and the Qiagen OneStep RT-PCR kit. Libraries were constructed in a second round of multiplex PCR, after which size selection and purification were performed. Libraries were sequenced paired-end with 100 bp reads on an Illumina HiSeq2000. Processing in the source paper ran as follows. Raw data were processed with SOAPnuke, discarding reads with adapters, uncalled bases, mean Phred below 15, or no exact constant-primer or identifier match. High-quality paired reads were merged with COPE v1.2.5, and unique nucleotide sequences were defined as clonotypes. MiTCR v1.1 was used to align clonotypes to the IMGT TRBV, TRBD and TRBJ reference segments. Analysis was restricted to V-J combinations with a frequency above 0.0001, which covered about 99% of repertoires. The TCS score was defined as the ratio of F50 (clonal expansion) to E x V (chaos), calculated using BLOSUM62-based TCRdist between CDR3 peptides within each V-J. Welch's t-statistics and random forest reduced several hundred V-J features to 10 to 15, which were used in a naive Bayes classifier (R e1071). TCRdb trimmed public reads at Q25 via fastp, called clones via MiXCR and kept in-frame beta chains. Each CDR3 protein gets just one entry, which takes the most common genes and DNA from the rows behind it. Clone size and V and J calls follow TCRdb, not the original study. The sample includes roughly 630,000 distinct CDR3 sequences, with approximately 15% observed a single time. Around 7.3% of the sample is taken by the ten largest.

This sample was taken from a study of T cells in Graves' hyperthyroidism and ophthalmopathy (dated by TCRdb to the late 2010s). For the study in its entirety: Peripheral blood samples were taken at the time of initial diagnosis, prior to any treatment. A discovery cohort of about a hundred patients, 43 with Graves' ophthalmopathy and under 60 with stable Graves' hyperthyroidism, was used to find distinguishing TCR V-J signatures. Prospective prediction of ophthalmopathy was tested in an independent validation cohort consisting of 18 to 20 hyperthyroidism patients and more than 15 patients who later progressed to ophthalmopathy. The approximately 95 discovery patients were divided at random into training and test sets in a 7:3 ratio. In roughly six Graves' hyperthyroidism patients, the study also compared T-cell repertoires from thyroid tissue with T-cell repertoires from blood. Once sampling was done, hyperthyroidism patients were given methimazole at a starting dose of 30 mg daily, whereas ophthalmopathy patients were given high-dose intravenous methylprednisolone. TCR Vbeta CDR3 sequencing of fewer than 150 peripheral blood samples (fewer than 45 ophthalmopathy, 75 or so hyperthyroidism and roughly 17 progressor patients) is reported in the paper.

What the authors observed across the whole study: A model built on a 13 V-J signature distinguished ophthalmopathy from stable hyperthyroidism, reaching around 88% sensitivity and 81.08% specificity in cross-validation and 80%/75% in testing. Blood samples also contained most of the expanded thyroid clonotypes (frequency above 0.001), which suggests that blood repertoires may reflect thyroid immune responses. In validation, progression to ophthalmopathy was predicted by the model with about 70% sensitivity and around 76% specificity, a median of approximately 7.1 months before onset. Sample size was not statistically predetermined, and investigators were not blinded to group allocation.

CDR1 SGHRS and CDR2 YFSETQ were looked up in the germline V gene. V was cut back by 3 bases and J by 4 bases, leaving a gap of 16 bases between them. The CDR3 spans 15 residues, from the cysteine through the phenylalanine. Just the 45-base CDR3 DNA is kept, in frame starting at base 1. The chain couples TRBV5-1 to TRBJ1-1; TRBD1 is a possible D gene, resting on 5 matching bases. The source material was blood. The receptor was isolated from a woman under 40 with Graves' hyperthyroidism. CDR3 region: CASSSGRGAGTEAFF. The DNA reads TGCGCCAGCAGCTCCGGACGAGGGGCTGGCACTGAAGCTTTCTTT. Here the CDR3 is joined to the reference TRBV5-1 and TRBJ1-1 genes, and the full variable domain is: KAGVTQTPRYLIKTRGQQVTLSCSPISGHRSVSWYQQTPGQGLQFLFEYFSETQRNKGNFPGRFSGRQFSNSRSEMNVSTLELGDSALYLCASSSGRGAGTEAFFGQGTRLTVV.